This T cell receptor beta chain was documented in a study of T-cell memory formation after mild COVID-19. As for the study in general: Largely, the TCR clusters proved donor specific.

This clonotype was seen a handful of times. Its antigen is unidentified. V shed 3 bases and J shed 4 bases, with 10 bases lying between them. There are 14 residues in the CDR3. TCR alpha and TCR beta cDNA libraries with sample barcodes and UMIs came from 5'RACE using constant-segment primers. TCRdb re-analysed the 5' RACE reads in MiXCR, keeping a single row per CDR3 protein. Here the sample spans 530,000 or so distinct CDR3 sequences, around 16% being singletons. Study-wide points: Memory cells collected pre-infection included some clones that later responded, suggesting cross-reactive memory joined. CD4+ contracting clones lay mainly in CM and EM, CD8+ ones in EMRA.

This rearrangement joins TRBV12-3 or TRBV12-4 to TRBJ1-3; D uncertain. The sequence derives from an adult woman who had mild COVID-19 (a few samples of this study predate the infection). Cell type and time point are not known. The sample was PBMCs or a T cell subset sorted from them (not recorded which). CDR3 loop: CASSFFLGGNTIYF. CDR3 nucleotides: TGTGCCAGCAGTTTCTTCCTGGGAGGAAACACCATATATTTT.